The present entry profiles one TCR beta chain with its context. Its antigen is unidentified. The data were taken from a study of cytotoxic CD8 clonotypes in ibrutinib-treated CLL. Study summary: Sample averages reached 250,000 to 300,000 productive templates and almost 95,000 productive rearrangements. Broader study findings: A difference in sampling times existed between sustained-remission and progressing patients. With treatment, public clonotypes, which were uncommon, either contracted or remained stable.

Target depth was 1 in 200,000 to 1 in 1 million T cells, about 10x per clonotype. Generated by immunoSEQ multiplex PCR, the TCRdb table keeps only in-frame clones and is missing some. The sample holds around 330,000 clones, about 61% seen once. The CDR3 extends over 13 amino acids. V was cut by 6 bases and J by 10 bases, with 13 bases left in between. Germline CDR1 reads ENHRY; CDR2 reads SYGVKD. Sample: PBMCs, taken after 36 months of ibrutinib treatment. The chain uses TRBV10-3 and TRBJ1-6, with D perhaps TRBD1 (5 bases). The source is a human donor with chronic lymphocytic leukemia. This CDR3 reads CAISGTSESPLHF. CDR3 coding DNA: TGTGCCATCAGCGGGACTTCAGAATCACCCCTCCACTTT.